This is a list of T cell receptor beta chains from one sample in a study of shared T cell receptors in the human thymus. Data came from immunoSEQ multiplex PCR; TCRdb stores just in-frame clones and leaves some out. The sample lists hundreds of thousands of clones, 70% to 90% occurring once. The sample was also reused in another study, on human thymus T cells.

The sequenced material came from thymocytes. Source of these receptors: a boy less than two years old with a congenital heart defect. Each CDR3 is given with its conserved first and last residue. The D gene is left open where the match is weak. Size tells how often a clone was seen (once, few, many) or the class of an expanded clone, and some rows leave it out.

J	size	D	V	CDR3	DNA
TRBJ2-2	.	.	TRBV10-1	CASSLGPTAPEDTGELFF	TGCGCCAGCAGTCTCGGGCCCACTGCCCCGGAGGACACCGGGGAGCTGTTTTTT
TRBJ1-1	.	TRBD1	TRBV2	CASKDREPEAFF	TGTGCCAGCAAAGACAGGGAACCTGAAGCTTTCTTT
TRBJ2-6	.	TRBD1	TRBV7-6	CASSRDRVGSGANVLTF	TGTGCCAGCAGCCGGGACAGGGTGGGCTCTGGGGCCAACGTCCTGACTTTC
TRBJ1-5	.	TRBD1	TRBV25-1	CASSGTGVGGNQPQHF	TGTGCCAGCAGTGGTACAGGGGTCGGTGGCAATCAGCCCCAGCATTTT
TRBJ1-4	once	TRBD1	TRBV29-1	CSAGGQGREKLFF	TGCAGCGCCGGGGGACAGGGTAGGGAAAAACTGTTTTTT
TRBJ2-5	.	TRBD2	TRBV29-1	CSVEDLGAGGLQETQYF	TGCAGCGTTGAAGATCTTGGAGCGGGGGGCCTCCAAGAGACCCAGTACTTC
TRBJ2-1	.	.	TRBV6-5	CASSSPDVGEGEQFF	TGTGCCAGCAGTTCCCCTGATGTGGGAGAAGGTGAGCAGTTCTTC
TRBJ2-7	.	.	TRBV27	CASSTTDTAYEQYF	TGTGCCAGCAGTACCACAGACACAGCCTACGAGCAGTACTTC
TRBJ1-5	.	TRBD1	TRBV19	CASSILQGPQPQHF	TGTGCCAGTAGTATACTACAGGGGCCCCAGCCCCAGCATTTT
TRBJ1-3	.	.	TRBV28	CASSLVQWRGSGNTIYF	TGTGCCAGCAGTTTGGTTCAATGGAGGGGTTCTGGAAACACCATATATTTT
TRBJ2-3	.	.	TRBV9	CASSVVGELTDTQYF	TGTGCCAGCAGCGTAGTCGGGGAGCTCACAGATACGCAGTATTTT
TRBJ1-6	.	.	TRBV7-2	CASSLWGGNSPLHF	TGTGCCAGCAGCTTATGGGGGGGGAATTCACCCCTCCACTTT
TRBJ2-5	.	TRBD2	TRBV27	CASQRASGRRRETQYF	TGTGCCAGCCAACGGGCTAGCGGGAGACGGCGGGAGACCCAGTACTTC
TRBJ1-1	.	.	TRBV7-8	CASSLENTGTHEAFF	TGTGCCAGCAGCTTAGAAAATACCGGGACACATGAAGCTTTCTTT
TRBJ2-7	.	.	TRBV4-1	CASSHNRDLPPYEQYF	TGCGCCAGCAGCCATAACCGGGACTTACCTCCGTACGAGCAGTACTTC
TRBJ2-1	.	TRBD2	TRBV10-3	CAITKFPGGAEVYNEQFF	TGTGCCATCACTAAATTCCCCGGGGGGGCTGAGGTCTACAATGAGCAGTTCTTC
TRBJ1-1	.	.	TRBV5-8	CASSPGMNTEAFF	TGTGCCAGCAGCCCCGGGATGAACACTGAAGCTTTCTTT
TRBJ1-2	.	TRBD1	TRBV29-1	CSAQGAGGYTF	TGCAGCGCACAGGGGGCAGGTGGCTACACCTTC
TRBJ1-5	.	.	TRBV27	CASSLTGSDQPQHF	TGTGCCAGCAGTTTAACAGGGTCAGATCAGCCCCAGCATTTT
TRBJ2-7	.	.	TRBV5-1	CASTSQGSYEQYF	TGCGCCAGCACCTCGCAGGGATCTTACGAGCAGTACTTC
TRBJ1-4	once	TRBD1	TRBV30	CAWSVSQGVMLTNEKLFF	TGTGCCTGGAGTGTTAGCCAGGGGGTTATGTTGACTAATGAAAAACTGTTTTTT
TRBJ1-5	.	.	TRBV15	CATSRGTGNQPQHF	TGTGCCACCAGCAGAGGCACAGGCAATCAGCCCCAGCATTTT
TRBJ1-1	.	.	TRBV28	CASSKPGWMNTEAFF	TGTGCCAGCAGTAAACCAGGTTGGATGAACACTGAAGCTTTCTTT
TRBJ2-5	.	TRBD1	TRBV14	CASSQERGRGETQYF	TGTGCCAGCAGCCAAGAAAGGGGGCGCGGAGAGACCCAGTACTTC
TRBJ2-7	once	TRBD2	TRBV7-2	CASSLASSGGVWEQYF	TGTGCCAGCAGCTTAGCGTCTAGCGGGGGTGTTTGGGAGCAGTACTTC